These 12 T cell receptor beta chains were all obtained from the same sample, sequenced in a study of blood T cell repertoires in COVID-19. The protocol was immunoSEQ multiplex PCR, while the TCRdb copy is restricted to in-frame clones and leaves out a portion. This table holds around 250,000 clones, roughly 86% found once. The specimen sequenced was peripheral blood. These receptor sequences come from a man aged 35 to 55 with active or convalescent COVID-19.

The chain recombines TRBV15 with TRBJ2-7, with 9 positions matching TRBD1. J gave up 4 bases and V 4 bases, and 8 bases lay outside the gene matches. The CDR3 totals 15 residues. From germline, CDR1 is LNHNV and CDR2 YYDKDF (reference sequence). This chain's CDR3 is CATSTTGTGKYEQYF. The DNA for the CDR3 is TGTGCCACCAGCACTACTGGGACAGGGAAATACGAGCAGTACTTC.

The CDR3 DNA reads TGTGCCAGCAGTGCCCAGGTATCCTACGAGCAGTACTTC. It specifies CASSAQVSYEQYF. V is TRBV2 and J is TRBJ2-7; no firm D call. From germline, CDR1 is SNHLY and CDR2 FYNNEI. The CDR3 is made up of 13 amino acids. Trimming removed 4 bases from V and 1 base from J, with 8 bases in between.

V and J are TRBV5-4 and TRBJ2-7; TRBD1 matches at 8 bases. Trimming removed 4 bases from V and 6 bases from J; junction bases left unmatched: 15. This CDR3 has 16 residues. Germline CDR1 SGHNT, CDR2 YYREEE (reference sequence). CDR3 nucleotide sequence: TGTGCCAGCAGCCCGAACCAGGGGGCCCTTCACTCCGAGCAGTACTTC. Its translation is CASSPNQGALHSEQYF.

V and J are TRBV7-6 and TRBJ2-5; the match to TRBD2 covers 12 bases. Germline V gene sequence: CDR1 SGHVS, CDR2 FNYEAQ. CDR3 size: 19 residues. The ends lost 5 bases at V and 1 base at J; junction bases unmatched: 14. The CDR3, as DNA: TGTGCCAGCAGCCCCCGGACTAGCGGGGCCACGGGGGTCCAAGAGACCCAGTACTTC. The encoded protein is CASSPRTSGATGVQETQYF.

The chain carries TRBV4-1 and TRBJ2-5, with TRBD2 matching over 9 bases. Germline V gene data show CDR1 as MGHRA and CDR2 as YSYEKL. This CDR3 contains 15 residues. Trimming removed 1 base from V and 5 bases from J; junction bases left unmatched: 5. CDR3 loop: CASSQVAGGPETQYF. For the CDR3, the DNA is TGCGCCAGCAGCCAAGTTGCGGGAGGGCCGGAGACCCAGTACTTC.

This chain joins TRBV9 and TRBJ2-1; TRBD2 agrees at 14 bases. The CDR3 sequence is 16 residues long. The trim removed 4 bases at V and 5 bases at J, leaving 5 bases unmatched. The germline V gene encodes CDR1 SGDLS and CDR2 YYNGEE. Here the CDR3 DNA reads TGTGCCAGCAGCTCAAGGACTAGCGGGGGGCACAATGAGCAGTTCTTC. Translated, it gives CASSSRTSGGHNEQFF.

This chain uses TRBV5-6 with TRBJ2-1, with TRBD2 identical over 9 bases. The CDR3 loop spans 15 amino acids. With V trimmed by 4 bases and J by 5 bases, 7 bases remained unmatched. Germline assignment: CDR1 SGHDT and CDR2 YYEEEE. The CDR3 reads CASSPAGLANNEQFF. The DNA of the CDR3 is TGTGCCAGCAGCCCCGCCGGACTAGCGAACAATGAGCAGTTCTTC.

This clone was observed a single time. The chain joins TRBV5-1 to TRBJ1-6, with unresolved D. The V end lost 0 bases, the J end lost 10 bases, and 8 bases lay between the germline ends. The CDR3 runs to 13 residues. Germline V gene sequence: CDR1 SGHRS, CDR2 YFSETQ. The CDR3 region is CASSLEEGSPLHF. In nucleotides, the CDR3 is TGCGCCAGCAGCTTGGAGGAGGGATCACCCCTCCACTTT. Drawing the rest from reference TRBV5-1 and TRBJ1-6, the complete variable domain is KAGVTQTPRYLIKTRGQQVTLSCSPISGHRSVSWYQQTPGQGLQFLFEYFSETQRNKGNFPGRFSGRQFSNSRSEMNVSTLELGDSALYLCASSLEEGSPLHFGNGTRLTVT.

The gene calls are TRBV9 and TRBJ1-3; D may be TRBD1 (5 bases). CDR3 size: 17 residues. The germline V gene has CDR1 SGDLS and CDR2 YYNGEE. V shed 0 bases and J shed 0 bases, with 13 bases lying between them. Written as DNA, the CDR3 is TGTGCCAGCAGCGTAGACGGACACCGAAGCTCTGGAAACACCATATATTTT. Protein product: CASSVDGHRSSGNTIYF.

This clone has a handful of counts. The rearrangement uses TRBV6-5 and TRBJ1-2, with 8 nucleotides matching TRBD1. Germline CDR1 is MNHEY and CDR2 is SVGAGI. This CDR3 is built from 14 residues. J gave up 0 bases and V 6 bases, and 3 bases lay outside the gene matches. CDR3 protein: CASRGDRTNYGYTF. For the CDR3, the DNA is TGTGCCAGCAGGGGGGACAGGACTAACTATGGCTACACCTTC.

J is TRBJ2-7 and V is TRBV12-2; the D call TRBD2 from the table was never checked on the DNA. TRBV12-2 is recorded as a pseudogene. CDR3 length equals 14 residues. CDR3 coding DNA: TGTGCAAGTCGCTTAACTAGCGGCTCCTACGAGCAGTACTTC. Translating it yields CASRLTSGSYEQYF.

This rearrangement joins TRBV5-6 to TRBJ1-4; 8 nucleotides align to TRBD1. J gave up 8 bases and V 4 bases, and 13 bases lay outside the gene matches. Germline lookup yields CDR1 SGHDT and CDR2 YYEEEE. The CDR3 length is 16 residues. The CDR3 nucleotides read TGTGCCAGCAGCCCGGGACGGACAGGGTTTGGCGAAAAACTGTTTTTT. Its protein is CASSPGRTGFGEKLFF.